Following are 7 T cell receptor beta chains from one sample sequenced in a study of Tregs in tolerant kidney transplant recipients. This table comes from immunoSEQ multiplex PCR, and its TCRdb copy is limited to in-frame clones, with some not included. This table has roughly 120,000 clones, about 90% appearing once. The sequencing sample was made of CD4+ T cells from blood. The receptors originated from a human donor in good health.

The chain joins TRBV2 to TRBJ1-1; TRBD1 aligns across 10 bases. Trimming at V came to 7 bases and at J to 8 bases, leaving 7 bases not matched to a gene. From germline, CDR1 is SNHLY and CDR2 FYNNEI. CDR3 length: 13 amino acids. In nucleotides, the CDR3 is TGTGCCAGCAATTTGTGGGACAGGGGAGAAGCTTTCTTT. Translation: CASNLWDRGEAFF.

The genes are TRBV6-1 and TRBJ2-5, with TRBD1 identical over 9 bases. The CDR3 sequence is 18 residues long. V lost 0 bases and J lost 4; bases outside the gene matches: 12. CDR1 MNHNS and CDR2 SASEGT come from the germline V gene. The CDR3: CASSEAIPGTGLRETQYF. Here the CDR3 DNA reads TGTGCCAGCAGTGAAGCGATACCCGGGACAGGGTTAAGAGAGACCCAGTACTTC.

The chain has TRBV30 and TRBJ2-1, with D unresolved. V was shortened by 5 bases and J by 9 bases, with 8 bases between the two germline ends. This CDR3 has 10 residues. CDR1 is GTSNPN, CDR2 SVGIG, per germline (reference sequence). CDR3 bases: TGTGCCTGGTCAGCAACTGAGCAGTTCTTC. Translated: CAWSATEQFF.

J is TRBJ2-3 and V is TRBV19, with 9 bases fitting TRBD2. Germline V gene data show CDR1 as LNHDA and CDR2 as SQIVND (reference sequence). There are 17 residues in the CDR3. J lost 2 bases, V lost 5 bases, and 11 bases had no gene match. For the CDR3, the DNA is TGTGCCAGTAGTGCCTCTGGGCGGGGGGGACTCACAGATACGCAGTATTTT. Protein: CASSASGRGGLTDTQYF.

The rearrangement joins TRBV2 to TRBJ1-6; the D is unclear. CDR1 is SNHLY and CDR2 is FYNNEI in the germline V gene. The CDR3 totals 16 residues. Trimming removed 2 bases from V and 3 bases from J, with 11 bases in between. The CDR3, as DNA: TGTGCCAGCAGTGAAACCCCCCTCTACTATAATTCACCCCTCCACTTT. Amino acid sequence: CASSETPLYYNSPLHF.

V gene TRBV29-1 combines with J gene TRBJ2-7; maybe TRBD1 (5 bases). Germline loops: CDR1 SQVTM, CDR2 ANQGSEA. This CDR3 is 12 amino acids long. Between the trimmed V and J ends, which lost 6 bases and 6 bases, there was a span of 15 bases. CDR3 DNA sequence: TGCAGCGTAGCCCAGGGTTTTGGCGAGCAGTACTTC. Encoded protein: CSVAQGFGEQYF.

This clone has more than one count but fewer than ten. The V and J genes are TRBV10-3 and TRBJ2-3; TRBD2 might be the D (6 bases). Germline values: CDR1 ENHRY, CDR2 SYGVKD. There are 16 residues in the CDR3. V dropped 2 bases and J dropped 2 bases, with 14 bases sitting between them. The CDR3, as DNA: TGTGCCATCAGTGAGCTTAGCGGACCGCCCACAGATACGCAGTATTTT. It codes for CAISELSGPPTDTQYF.